This T cell receptor beta chain was captured by sequencing in a study of Tregs in tolerant kidney transplant recipients. Germline CDR1 is SQVTM and CDR2 is ANQGSEA. V dropped 3 bases and J dropped 8 bases, with 5 bases sitting between them. The CDR3 runs to 10 residues. Recipients received nonmyeloablative bone marrow transplants from related graft donors, with transient mixed chimerism. Study conclusions and caveats: Some patients' samples used different primers over time, so nucleotide sequences weren't comparable. The most relevant donor-specific Treg TCRbeta repertoire apparently came from expansion with activated donor B cells.

The table came from immunoSEQ multiplex PCR; TCRdb's copy has only in-frame clones and leaves some out. The table has tens of thousands of clones, around 90% seen once; the top ten hold approximately 1.4%. Turning to this clone: Antigen specificity is unknown.

This sequence was found in a human patient who received a combined kidney and bone marrow transplant. The T cells may come from the graft donor. The chain uses TRBV29-1 and TRBJ2-1; D gene unclear. The sequences come from CD4+ T cells from blood (PBMCs), collected 24 months after the transplant. This CDR3 reads CSVESYEQFF. CDR3 sequence (DNA): TGCAGCGTTGAGTCGTATGAGCAGTTCTTC.